This T cell receptor beta chain was sequenced during a study of cytomegalovirus exposure and HLA in healthy donors. A word on this clone: Its antigen remains unidentified.

The CDR3 contains 14 residues. Germline assignment: CDR1 LNHNV and CDR2 YYDKDF (reference sequence). Losses at the gene ends were 8 bases for V and 7 bases for J; bases not matched to a gene: 10. Broader study findings: What TCR beta sequences reportedly achieved was accurate prediction of HLA-A and HLA-B alleles in most subjects. The study had only CMV serostatus as immune exposure information. According to an earlier analysis, most TCR beta V segments yielded productive rearrangements about 87% or about 30% of the time.

PCR amplification relied on 60 Vbeta primers (plus 13 Jbeta primers). The protocol was immunoSEQ multiplex PCR, while the TCRdb copy is restricted to in-frame clones and leaves out a portion. Among 180,000 or so clones listed, around 86% were seen once. The receptor's source is a woman between 50 and 59 years old in good health and CMV-seropositive. The specimen sequenced was PBMCs. This chain links TRBV15 with TRBJ2-7, with TRBD1 identical over 11 bases. The chain's CDR3 is CATARGQGVWEQYF. In DNA, the CDR3 is TGTGCCACCGCGCGGGGACAGGGGGTCTGGGAGCAGTACTTC.